The 12 T cell receptor beta chains below come from one sample, sequenced in a study of PD-1 blockade in classical Hodgkin lymphoma. Assay used: immunoSEQ multiplex PCR; TCRdb lists only in-frame clones, some missing. Of approximately 99,000 clones listed, approximately 90% are singletons. In every patient, relapse followed autologous stem cell transplantation, while exposure to brentuximab vedotin differed. The material sequenced was peripheral blood mononuclear cells (PBMCs), taken before the second cycle of nivolumab. Receptor source: a human donor with classical Hodgkin lymphoma.

This chain joins TRBV10-2 and TRBJ2-5, with TRBD2 as a possible D gene (5 bases). V gave up 3 bases and J gave up 0 bases, with 11 bases separating them. Looked up from germline, CDR1 is WSHSY and CDR2 is SAAADI. CDR3 length equals 15 residues. The CDR3 reads CASSDTAEYQETQYF. The DNA for the CDR3 is TGCGCCAGCAGTGATACAGCGGAGTACCAAGAGACCCAGTACTTC.

The V and J genes are TRBV7-9 and TRBJ2-2, with a possible D match to TRBD2 (6 bases). CDR3 length equals 16 residues. CDR1 and CDR2 (germline): SEHNR, FQNEAQ (reference sequence). Between the trimmed V and J ends, which lost 5 bases and 0 bases, there was a span of 13 bases. In nucleotides, the CDR3 is TGTGCCAGCAGCCCCCCCGGGAGCCCGAACACCGGGGAGCTGTTTTTT. Protein: CASSPPGSPNTGELFF.

The V and J genes are TRBV2 and TRBJ1-4; 7 bases are shared with TRBD1. CDR3 size: 14 residues. Germline assignment: CDR1 SNHLY and CDR2 FYNNEI. Unmatched junction bases numbered 5, after V lost 6 bases and J lost 4 bases. The CDR3 protein is CASRGDRLNEKLFF. CDR3 nucleotides: TGTGCCAGCAGGGGGGACAGACTTAATGAAAAACTGTTTTTT. The variable domain in full, completed from reference TRBV2 and TRBJ1-4, reads EPEVTQTPSHQVTQMGQEVILRCVPISNHLYFYWYRQILGQKVEFLVSFYNNEISEKSEIFDDQFSVERPDGSNFTLKIRSTKLEDSAMYFCASRGDRLNEKLFFGSGTQLSVL.

This rearrangement joins TRBV30 to TRBJ1-2; no reliable D call. V lost 3 bases and J 4 bases, leaving 12 bases between the germline ends. The CDR3 is 13 amino acids. Germline loops: CDR1 GTSNPN, CDR2 SVGIG (reference sequence). CDR3 DNA: TGTGCCTGGAGCGGCCTCGGGAGCTATGGCTACACCTTC. This encodes CAWSGLGSYGYTF.

The chain carries TRBV4-2 and TRBJ2-1, with TRBD2 identical over 7 bases. Germline-derived CDR1 and CDR2 are LGHNA and YNFKEQ. The V and J ends lost 0 bases and 5 bases, in that order; junction bases with no gene match: 4. This CDR3 has 15 amino acids. The CDR3 region has the DNA TGTGCCAGCAGCCAAGATCGACTAGCCGACAATGAGCAGTTCTTC. Translating gives CASSQDRLADNEQFF.

In the case of this clone: The same CDR3 arises from other DNA sequences in this sample as well. The CDR3 nucleotides are TGTGCCAGTAGTATAACCCGGACAGGGGGTAACGAGCAGTACTTC. It translates to CASSITRTGGNEQYF. The chain combines TRBV19 with TRBJ2-7; 10 bases match TRBD1. The V gene end was trimmed by 2 bases and the J gene end by 5 bases; junction bases not matched to a gene: 6. CDR3 size: 15 residues. Looked up from germline, CDR1 is LNHDA and CDR2 is SQIVND (reference sequence).

The chain combines TRBV5-1 with TRBJ2-5, with D perhaps assigned TRBD1 or TRBD2 (5 bases each). CDR3 length equals 13 residues. V lost 0 bases and J 3 bases, leaving 6 bases between the germline ends. Germline CDR1 SGHRS, CDR2 YFSETQ. CDR3 DNA: TGCGCCAGCAGCTTGGGGGACGAAGAGACCCAGTACTTC. Translating it yields CASSLGDEETQYF.

The chain joins TRBV19 to TRBJ1-2, with 8 bases fitting TRBD1. The germline V gene encodes CDR1 LNHDA and CDR2 SQIVND (reference sequence). This CDR3 has 14 amino acids. V lost 8 bases and J lost 4; bases outside the gene matches: 9. The CDR3 protein is CASYRGQGAYGYTF. The CDR3 coding sequence is TGTGCCAGTTATCGAGGGCAGGGGGCCTATGGCTACACCTTC. Supplemented by reference TRBV19 and TRBJ1-2, the full variable domain reads DGGITQSPKYLFRKEGQNVTLSCEQNLNHDAMYWYRQDPGQGLRLIYYSQIVNDFQKGDIAEGYSVSREKKESFPLTVTSAQKNPTAFYLCASYRGQGAYGYTFGSGTRLTVV.

This chain joins TRBV6-1 and TRBJ1-5; D ambiguous. This CDR3 is 12 amino acids long. V gave up 3 bases and J gave up 7 bases, with 7 bases separating them. Germline V gene data show CDR1 as MNHNS and CDR2 as SASEGT. In DNA form, the CDR3 reads TGTGCCAGCAGTGACCCGGGGCAGCCCCAGCATTTT. Encoded protein: CASSDPGQPQHF.

This rearrangement joins TRBV30 to TRBJ1-2, with unresolved D. CDR1 and CDR2 from the germline V gene are GTSNPN and SVGIG (reference sequence). The CDR3 is made up of 15 amino acids. The V gene lost 5 bases and the J gene lost 4 bases, with 20 bases spanning the gap. CDR3 protein: CAWEGLKGISYGYTF. In DNA, the CDR3 is TGTGCCTGGGAAGGGCTGAAGGGAATTTCCTATGGCTACACCTTC.

This sequence joins TRBV11-3 and TRBJ2-1, with D possibly called TRBD1 or TRBD2 (5 bases each). V was shortened by 0 bases and J by 2 bases, with 14 bases between the two germline ends. Germline V gene lookup returns CDR1 SGHNT and CDR2 YENEEA. This CDR3 is 17 amino acids long. The CDR3 nucleotides read TGTGCCAGCAGCTTAGAAGGGACGGATAGACCCTACAATGAGCAGTTCTTC. As protein: CASSLEGTDRPYNEQFF.

In DNA form, the CDR3 reads TGCGCCAGCAGTGAGTCGTTGGGGGCAGGAGAGACCCAGTACTTC. Translation: CASSESLGAGETQYF. The chain has TRBV10-1 and TRBJ2-5; D is possibly TRBD1 (6 bases). The V end lost 0 bases, the J end lost 4 bases, and 12 bases lay between the germline ends. The CDR3 totals 15 residues. Germline V CDR1 and CDR2: WNHNN, SYGVQD (reference sequence).